The source of this T cell receptor beta chain is a study of blood T cell repertoires in COVID-19. Background on the study: Spain, Italy and the United States supplied samples that represented acute and convalescent COVID-19. T cells, B-cell-depleted T cells, or PBMCs provided the cDNA or gDNA that served as material.

Seattle enrolled patients during active infection and tracked them longitudinally. Using immunoSEQ multiplex PCR, the repertoire was profiled, and TCRdb retains in-frame clones only, with some absent. The repertoire holds approximately 530,000 clones, with around nine tenths as singletons. The CDR3 is made up of 16 amino acids. Germline assignment: CDR1 KGHDR and CDR2 SFDVKD. The V end lost 4 bases, the J end lost 6 bases, and 17 bases lay between the germline ends. The chain carries TRBV24-1 and TRBJ2-2; D possibly corresponds to TRBD2 (6 bases). Sequencing was done on a sample of peripheral blood. This TCR was recovered from a woman in her 50s with COVID-19, enrolled during active disease. The CDR3 bases are TGTGCCACCAGTGACCCCGGACCCAAGCGGGCCGGGGAGCTGTTTTTT. Residues: CATSDPGPKRAGELFF.